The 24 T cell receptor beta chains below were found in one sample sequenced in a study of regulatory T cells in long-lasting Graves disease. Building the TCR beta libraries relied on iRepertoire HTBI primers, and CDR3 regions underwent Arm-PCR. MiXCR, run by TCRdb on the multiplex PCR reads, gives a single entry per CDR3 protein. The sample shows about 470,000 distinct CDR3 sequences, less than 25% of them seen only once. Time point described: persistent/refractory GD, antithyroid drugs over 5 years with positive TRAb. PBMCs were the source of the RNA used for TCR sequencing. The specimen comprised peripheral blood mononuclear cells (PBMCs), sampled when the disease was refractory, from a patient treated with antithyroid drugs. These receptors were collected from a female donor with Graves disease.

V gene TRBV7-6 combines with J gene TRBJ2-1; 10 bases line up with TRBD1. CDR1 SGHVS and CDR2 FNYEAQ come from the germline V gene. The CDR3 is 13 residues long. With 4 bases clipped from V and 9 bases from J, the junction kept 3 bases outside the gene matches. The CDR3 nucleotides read TGTGCCAGCAGCTGGGACAGGGGCGGTGAGCAGTTCTTC. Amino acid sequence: CASSWDRGGEQFF. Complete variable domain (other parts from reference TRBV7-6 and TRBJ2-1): GAGVSQSPRYKVTKRGQDVALRCDPISGHVSLYWYRQALGQGPEFLTYFNYEAQQDKSGLPNDRFSAERPEGSISTLTIQRTEQRDSAMYRCASSWDRGGEQFFGPGTRLTVL.

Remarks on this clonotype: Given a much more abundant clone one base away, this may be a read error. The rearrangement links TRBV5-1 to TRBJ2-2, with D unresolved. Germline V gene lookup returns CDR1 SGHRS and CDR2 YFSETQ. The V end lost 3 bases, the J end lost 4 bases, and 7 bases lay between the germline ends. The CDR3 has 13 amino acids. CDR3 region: CASSSSATGELFF. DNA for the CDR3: TGCGCCAGCAGCTCCTCTGCCACCGGGGAGCTGTTTTTT.

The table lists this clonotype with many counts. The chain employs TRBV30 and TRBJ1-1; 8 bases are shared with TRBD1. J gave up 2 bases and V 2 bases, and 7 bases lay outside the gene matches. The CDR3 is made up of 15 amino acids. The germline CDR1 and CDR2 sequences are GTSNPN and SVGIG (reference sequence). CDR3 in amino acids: CAWSRRDRLNTEAFF. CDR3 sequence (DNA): TGTGCCTGGAGTCGCCGGGACAGGCTTAACACTGAAGCTTTCTTT.

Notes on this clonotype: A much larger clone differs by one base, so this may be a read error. The CDR3 protein is CASSFPGLTLHGYTF. Written as DNA, the CDR3 is TGTGCCAGCAGCTTCCCGGGATTAACGCTCCATGGCTACACCTTC. The chain carries TRBV6-4 and TRBJ1-2, with D unclear. This CDR3 spans 15 amino acids. V gave up 6 bases and J gave up 6 bases, with 20 bases separating them. Germline V gives CDR1 MRHNA, CDR2 SNTAGT.

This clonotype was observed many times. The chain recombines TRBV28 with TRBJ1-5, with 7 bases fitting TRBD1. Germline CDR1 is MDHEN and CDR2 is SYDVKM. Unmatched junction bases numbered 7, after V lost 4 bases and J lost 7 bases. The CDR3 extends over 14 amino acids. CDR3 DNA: TGTGCCAGCAGTTCTCGACAGGGTTTCCAGCCCCAGCATTTT. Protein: CASSSRQGFQPQHF.

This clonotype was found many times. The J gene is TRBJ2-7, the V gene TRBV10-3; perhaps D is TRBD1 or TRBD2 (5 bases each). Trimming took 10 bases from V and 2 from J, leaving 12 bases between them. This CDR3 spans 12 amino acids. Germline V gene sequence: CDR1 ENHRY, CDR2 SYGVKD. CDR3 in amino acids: CASAGTAYEQYF. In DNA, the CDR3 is TGTGCCAGCGCCGGGACGGCCTACGAGCAGTACTTC.

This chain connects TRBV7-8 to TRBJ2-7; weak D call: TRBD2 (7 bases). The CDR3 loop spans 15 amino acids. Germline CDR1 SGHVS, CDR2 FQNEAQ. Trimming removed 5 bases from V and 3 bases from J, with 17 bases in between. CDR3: CASSVLAGALYEQYF. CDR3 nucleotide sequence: TGTGCCAGCAGCGTATTGGCGGGGGCGCTCTACGAGCAGTACTTC.

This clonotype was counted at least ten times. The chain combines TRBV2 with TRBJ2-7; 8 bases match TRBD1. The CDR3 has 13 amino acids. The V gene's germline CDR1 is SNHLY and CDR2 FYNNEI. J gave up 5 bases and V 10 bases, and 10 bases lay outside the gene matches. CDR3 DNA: TGTGCCATAGAGGGGGACAGGCTAGACGAGCAGTACTTC. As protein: CAIEGDRLDEQYF.

The CDR3 loop reads CASSQVEASTGELFF. DNA of the CDR3: TGTGCCAGCAGTCAAGTGGAGGCGAGCACCGGGGAGCTGTTTTTT. The chain employs TRBV6-1 and TRBJ2-2, with D perhaps matching TRBD2 (5 bases). The ends were cut back, 5 bases at V and 4 bases at J, with 14 bases in the middle. CDR1 and CDR2 (germline): MNHNS, SASEGT. The CDR3 extends over 15 amino acids.

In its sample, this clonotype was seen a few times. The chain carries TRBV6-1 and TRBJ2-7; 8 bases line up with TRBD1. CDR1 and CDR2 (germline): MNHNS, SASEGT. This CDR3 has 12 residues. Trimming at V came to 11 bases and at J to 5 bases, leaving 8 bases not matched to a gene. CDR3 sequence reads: CAARTGSHEQYF. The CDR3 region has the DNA TGTGCCGCCCGGACAGGGTCCCACGAGCAGTACTTC.

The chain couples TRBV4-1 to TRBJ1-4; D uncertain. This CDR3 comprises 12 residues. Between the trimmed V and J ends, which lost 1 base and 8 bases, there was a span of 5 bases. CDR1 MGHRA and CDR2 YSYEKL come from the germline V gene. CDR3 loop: CASSQVREKLFF. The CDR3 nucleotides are TGCGCCAGCAGCCAAGTCCGGGAAAAACTGTTTTTT.

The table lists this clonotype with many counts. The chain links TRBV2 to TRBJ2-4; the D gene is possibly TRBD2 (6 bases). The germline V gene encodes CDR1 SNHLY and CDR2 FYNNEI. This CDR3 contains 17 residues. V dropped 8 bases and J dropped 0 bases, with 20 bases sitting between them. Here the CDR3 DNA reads TGTGCCAGCTACTGGGGGGTCTTAGGGCTAGCCAAAAACATTCAGTACTTC. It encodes CASYWGVLGLAKNIQYF. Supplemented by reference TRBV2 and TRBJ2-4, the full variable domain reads EPEVTQTPSHQVTQMGQEVILRCVPISNHLYFYWYRQILGQKVEFLVSFYNNEISEKSEIFDDQFSVERPDGSNFTLKIRSTKLEDSAMYFCASYWGVLGLAKNIQYFGAGTRLSVL.

CDR3 bases: TGTGCCAGCAGAACCGGGACAGGGAGGACCCGGAGCACAGATACGCAGTATTTT. Protein: CASRTGTGRTRSTDTQYF. The V call is TRBV11-2, the J call TRBJ2-3, with TRBD1 identical over 9 bases. This CDR3 spans 18 amino acids. Germline V gives CDR1 SGHAT, CDR2 FQNNGV. The V segment lost 6 bases and the J segment 0 bases; nucleotides outside the gene matches: 13.

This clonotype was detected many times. The CDR3 here is CASGDSPYGNQPQHF. CDR3 sequence (DNA): TGTGCCAGCGGGGACAGCCCTTACGGCAATCAGCCCCAGCATTTT. The genes are TRBV6-1 and TRBJ1-5, with 7 bases matching TRBD1. The length of the CDR3 is 15 residues. Germline CDR1 is MNHNS and CDR2 is SASEGT. J was trimmed by 2 bases and V by 8 bases; bases with no gene match: 9.

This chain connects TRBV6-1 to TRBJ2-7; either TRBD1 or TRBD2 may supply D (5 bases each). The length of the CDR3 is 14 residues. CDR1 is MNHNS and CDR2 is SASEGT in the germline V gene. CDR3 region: CAAGTALNSYEQYF. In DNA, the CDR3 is TGTGCGGCCGGGACCGCTCTGAACTCCTACGAGCAGTACTTC.

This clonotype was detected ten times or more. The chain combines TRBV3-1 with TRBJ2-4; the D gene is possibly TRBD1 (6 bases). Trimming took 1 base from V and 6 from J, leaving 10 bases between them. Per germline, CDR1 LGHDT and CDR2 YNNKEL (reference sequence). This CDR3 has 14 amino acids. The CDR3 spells CASSQVARGNIQYF. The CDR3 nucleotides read TGTGCCAGCAGCCAAGTTGCCAGGGGAAACATTCAGTACTTC. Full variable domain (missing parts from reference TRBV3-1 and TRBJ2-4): DTAVSQTPKYLVTQMGNDKSIKCEQNLGHDTMYWYKQDSKKFLKIMFSYNNKELIINETVPNRFSPKSPDKAHLNLHINSLELGDSAVYFCASSQVARGNIQYFGAGTRLSVL.

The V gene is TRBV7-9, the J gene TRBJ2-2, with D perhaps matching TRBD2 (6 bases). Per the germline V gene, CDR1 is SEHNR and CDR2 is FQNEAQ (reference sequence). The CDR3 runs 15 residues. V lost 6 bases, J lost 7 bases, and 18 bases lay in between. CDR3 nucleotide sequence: TGTGCCAGCAGGAAGCCCGGGAGCAGTAACGGGGAGCTGTTTTTT. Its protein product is CASRKPGSSNGELFF.

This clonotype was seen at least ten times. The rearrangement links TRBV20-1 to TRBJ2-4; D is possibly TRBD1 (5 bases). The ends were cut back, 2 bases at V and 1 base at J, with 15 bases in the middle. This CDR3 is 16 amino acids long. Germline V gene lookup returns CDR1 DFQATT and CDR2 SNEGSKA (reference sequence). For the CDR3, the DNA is TGCAGTGCTAGATTTTGGGCTGCAGGGGCCAAAAACATTCAGTACTTC. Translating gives CSARFWAAGAKNIQYF.

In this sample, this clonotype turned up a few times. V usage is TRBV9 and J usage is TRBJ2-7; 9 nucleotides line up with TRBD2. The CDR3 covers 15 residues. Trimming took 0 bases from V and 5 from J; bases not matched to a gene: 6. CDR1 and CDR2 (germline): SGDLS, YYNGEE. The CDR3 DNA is TGTGCCAGCAGCGTAGTAGGGACTAGCTTCGACGAGCAGTACTTC. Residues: CASSVVGTSFDEQYF.

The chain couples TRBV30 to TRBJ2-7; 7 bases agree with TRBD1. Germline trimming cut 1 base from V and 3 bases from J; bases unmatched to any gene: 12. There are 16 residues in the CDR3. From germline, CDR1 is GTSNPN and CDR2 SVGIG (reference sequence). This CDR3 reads CAWSGSETGHYYEQYF. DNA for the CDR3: TGTGCCTGGAGTGGGTCTGAGACAGGGCACTACTACGAGCAGTACTTC.

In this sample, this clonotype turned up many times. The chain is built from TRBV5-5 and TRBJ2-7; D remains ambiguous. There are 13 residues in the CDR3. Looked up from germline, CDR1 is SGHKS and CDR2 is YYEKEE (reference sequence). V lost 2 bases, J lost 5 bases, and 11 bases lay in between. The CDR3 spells CASSFPRAHEQYF. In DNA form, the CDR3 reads TGTGCCAGCAGCTTTCCCCGGGCCCACGAGCAGTACTTC.

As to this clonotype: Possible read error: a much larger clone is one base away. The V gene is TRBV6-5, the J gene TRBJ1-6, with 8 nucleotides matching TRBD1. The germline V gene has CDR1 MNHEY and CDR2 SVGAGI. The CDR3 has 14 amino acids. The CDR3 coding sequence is TGTGCCAGCAGTTACCGGACAGGGCTATCACCCCTCAACTTT. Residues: CASSYRTGLSPLNF.

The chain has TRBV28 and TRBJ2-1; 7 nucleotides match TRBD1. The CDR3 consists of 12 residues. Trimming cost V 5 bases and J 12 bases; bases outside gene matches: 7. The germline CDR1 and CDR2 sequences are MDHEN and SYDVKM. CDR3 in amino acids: CASSNDRVGQFF. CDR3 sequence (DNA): TGTGCCAGCAGTAACGACAGGGTTGGGCAGTTCTTC. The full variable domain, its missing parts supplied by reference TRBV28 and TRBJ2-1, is DVKVTQSSRYLVKRTGEKVFLECVQDMDHENMFWYRQDPGLGLRLIYFSYDVKMKEKGDIPEGYSVSREKKERFSLILESASTNQTSMYLCASSNDRVGQFFGPGTRLTVL.

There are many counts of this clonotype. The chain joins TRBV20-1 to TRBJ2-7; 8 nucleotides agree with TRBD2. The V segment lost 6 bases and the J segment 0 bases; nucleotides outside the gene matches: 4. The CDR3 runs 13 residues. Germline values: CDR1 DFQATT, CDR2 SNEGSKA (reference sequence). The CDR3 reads CSALAGSSYEQYF. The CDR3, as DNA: TGCAGTGCCCTAGCGGGTAGCTCCTACGAGCAGTACTTC.